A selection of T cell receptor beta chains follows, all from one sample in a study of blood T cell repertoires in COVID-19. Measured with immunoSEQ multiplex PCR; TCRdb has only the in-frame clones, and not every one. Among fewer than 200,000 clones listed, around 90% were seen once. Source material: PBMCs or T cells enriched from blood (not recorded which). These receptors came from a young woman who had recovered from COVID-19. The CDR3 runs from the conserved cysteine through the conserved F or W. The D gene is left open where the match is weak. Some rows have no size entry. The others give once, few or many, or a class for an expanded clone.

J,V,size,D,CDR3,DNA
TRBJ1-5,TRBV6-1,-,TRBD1,CASSEGQGRGQPQHF,TGTGCCAGCAGTGAAGGACAGGGAAGGGGTCAGCCCCAGCATTTT
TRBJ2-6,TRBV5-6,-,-,CASSLVLLNPDSGANVLTF,TGTGCCAGCAGCTTGGTTTTACTGAACCCCGATTCTGGGGCCAACGTCCTGACTTTC
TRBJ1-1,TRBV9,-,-,CASSVRPGYMNTEAFF,TGTGCCAGCAGCGTGAGACCAGGGTACATGAACACTGAAGCTTTCTTT
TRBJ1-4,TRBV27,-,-,CASSLSGIMTPPIATNEKLFF,TGTGCCAGCAGTTTATCGGGTATAATGACACCACCCATCGCAACTAATGAAAAACTGTTTTTT
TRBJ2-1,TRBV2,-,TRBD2,CASKGLAGTYPTYNEQFF,TGTGCCAGCAAGGGACTAGCGGGAACCTATCCTACCTACAATGAGCAGTTCTTC
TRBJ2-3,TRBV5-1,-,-,CASSSIRGSRDTQYF,TGCGCCAGCAGCTCTATCAGGGGTTCGAGAGATACGCAGTATTTT
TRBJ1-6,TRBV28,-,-,CAAGGPALHF,TGTGCCGCCGGGGGTCCGGCCCTCCACTTT
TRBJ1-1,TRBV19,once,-,CASDGSMNTEAFF,TGTGCCAGCGACGGGAGTATGAACACTGAAGCTTTCTTT
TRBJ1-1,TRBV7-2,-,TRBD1,CASSSRGGQGEAFF,TGTGCCAGCAGCTCCCGAGGAGGACAGGGTGAAGCTTTCTTT
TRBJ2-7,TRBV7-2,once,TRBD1,CASSFRQGFQYEQYF,TGTGCCAGCAGCTTTAGACAGGGGTTCCAGTACGAGCAGTACTTC
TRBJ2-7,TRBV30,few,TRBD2,CAWSLTGGHEQYF,TGTGCCTGGAGTCTGACGGGAGGACACGAGCAGTACTTC
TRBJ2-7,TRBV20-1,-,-,CSASGGDYEQYF,TGCAGTGCTAGTGGGGGCGACTACGAGCAGTACTTC
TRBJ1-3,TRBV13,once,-,CASSLDSFSGNTIYF,TGTGCCAGCAGCTTAGATAGTTTCTCTGGAAACACCATATATTTT
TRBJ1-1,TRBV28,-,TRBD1,CASTAGDRFMNTEAFF,TGTGCCAGCACTGCAGGGGACAGATTCATGAACACTGAAGCTTTCTTT
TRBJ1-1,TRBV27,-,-,CASSLNRWTEAFF,TGTGCCAGCAGTTTAAACAGGTGGACTGAAGCTTTCTTT
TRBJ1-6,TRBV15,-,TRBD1,CATDRGQSSSYNSPLHF,TGTGCCACCGATAGGGGACAGTCTAGCTCCTATAATTCACCCCTCCACTTT
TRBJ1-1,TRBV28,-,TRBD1,CASSLGQVRNTEAFF,TGTGCCAGCAGTTTGGGACAGGTTAGGAACACTGAAGCTTTCTTT
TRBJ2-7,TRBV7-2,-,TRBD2,CASSLRGLAGDYEQYF,TGTGCCAGCAGCTTACGGGGACTAGCGGGCGATTACGAGCAGTACTTC
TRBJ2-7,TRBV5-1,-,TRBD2,CASSLASGGLSYEQYF,TGCGCCAGCAGCTTGGCTAGCGGGGGCCTCAGCTACGAGCAGTACTTC
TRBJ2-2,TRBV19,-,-,CASSPTGNTGELFF,TGTGCCAGTAGTCCGACAGGGAACACCGGGGAGCTGTTTTTT
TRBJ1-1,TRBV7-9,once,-,CASSSDTGSSEAFF,TGTGCCAGCAGCTCCGACACAGGGTCCTCTGAAGCTTTCTTT
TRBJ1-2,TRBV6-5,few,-,CASSYVLGGGDYGYTF,TGTGCCAGCAGTTACGTCCTCGGGGGGGGTGACTATGGCTACACCTTC
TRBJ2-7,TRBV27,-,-,CATSICSQNPGYEQYF,TGTGCCACCAGCATTTGCAGCCAGAACCCGGGATACGAGCAGTACTTC
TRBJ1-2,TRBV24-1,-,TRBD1,CATSRRTGDGYTF,TGTGCCACCAGTCGGAGAACAGGGGATGGCTACACCTTC
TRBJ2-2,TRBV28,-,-,CASTPTGMANTGELFF,TGTGCCAGCACCCCTACGGGGATGGCGAACACCGGGGAGCTGTTTTTT
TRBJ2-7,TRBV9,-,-,CASSAGISYEQYF,TGTGCCAGCTCGGCAGGCATCTCCTACGAGCAGTACTTC
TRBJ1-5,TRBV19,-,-,CASSSRGRDQPQHF,TGTGCCAGTAGTTCGCGCGGCCGAGATCAGCCCCAGCATTTT
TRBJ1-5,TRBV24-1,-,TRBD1,CATSHRGFGEPQHF,TGTGCCACCTCTCACAGGGGGTTCGGTGAGCCCCAGCATTTT
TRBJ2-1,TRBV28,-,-,CASSKEEGGTYNEQFF,TGTGCCAGCAGTAAAGAGGAAGGGGGTACCTACAATGAGCAGTTCTTC
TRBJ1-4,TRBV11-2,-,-,CASSLRGVSEKLFF,TGTGCCAGCAGTTTGCGAGGAGTCAGTGAAAAACTGTTTTTT